This note documents a single TCR beta chain sequence. The antigen remains unidentified. At the DNA level, this CDR3 is encoded by other sequences in the same sample as well. This specimen comes from a study of shared clonotypes between healthy human individuals. General observations from the study: It was anticipated that sequencing depth would influence how many clonotypes donors shared.

Trimming removed 0 bases at V and 2 bases at J, with 9 bases between. CDR3 size: 14 residues. CDR1 and CDR2 (germline): SGHRS, YFSETQ. Clones were sequenced by immunoSEQ multiplex PCR, and TCRdb holds only the in-frame ones, with some missing. The sample consists of around 1.1 million clones, 70% to 80% of them appearing once. Sequences were obtained from memory CD4+ T cells from PBMCs. Subset here: CD45RA-negative fraction. The receptor's source is a man younger than 35 in good health. Some clones in this sample may be carry-over from other donors' samples. The rearrangement joins TRBV5-1 to TRBJ2-7, with D possibly matching TRBD1 (5 bases). CDR3 nucleotide sequence: TGCGCCAGCAGCTTGGCAGGGCTTACCTACGAGCAGTACTTC. This codes for CASSLAGLTYEQYF.